This record looks at one TCR beta chain sequence and its context. Its target antigen remains unknown. No much larger clone exists at a distance of one base, and base qualities are not known. The data belong to a study of shared clonotypes between healthy human individuals (dated by TCRdb to 2018 to 2021). About the investigation overall: Three men and a couple of women, aged 18 to 49 years, made up the cohort. To estimate repertoire size and how much clonotypes are shared between individuals, the study performed deep sequencing of blood TCR repertoires from a few healthy adults. Each donor's leukapheresis produced roughly between roughly 0.85 and 9.5 billion PBMCs. Per donor, three plates each were used for CD4 naive and CD4 memory, two for CD8 naive, and one for CD8 memory. To increase sequencing depth and limit assay-specific biases, TCR repertoire library preparation and sequencing were carried out by different laboratories using diverse techniques. The paper as a whole reports these results and caveats: Naive subsets generally had larger estimated clonotype richness than memory subsets. Even with the large sequencing depth, rarefaction of the sorted-subset datasets indicated that sequencing was incomplete. Pairwise subsampling indicated that sequencing depth was expected to affect the degree of clonotype sharing among donors. When four donors were compared, the shared fraction of clonotypes was about 5.4% for naive CD4, approximately 3.3% for naive CD8, roughly 2.5% for memory CD4, and 0.3% to 0.5% for memory CD8. Sampling was restricted to blood, and TCR repertoires in tissues likely differ from the TCR repertoires found in blood. Because the study included only a small number of donors, the genetic and exposure-history diversity represented was limited. Compared with non-shared clonotypes, clonotypes shared by all four sorted-subset donors had higher generation probabilities.

TCR CDR3 regions were amplified from genomic DNA by multiplex PCR using the deep immunoSEQ assay. Extracted genomic DNA from each cell subset was spread evenly across all wells of several immunoSEQ 96-well plates, with each plate serving as a replicate. For sorted subsets, each replicate PCR was loaded with around 200 ng genomic DNA, equivalent to approximately 33,000 T cell genomes. The purified libraries were quantified using a Qubit 3.0 fluorometer, sized with a Bioanalyzer 2100, and then quantified again using the KAPA Library Quantification kit. Every immunoSEQ 96-well plate was sequenced on a dedicated single-read 150-cycle Illumina NextSeq 550 flow cell. The study's own analysis went as follows. Because the immunoSEQ output included only junctional sequences and no quality scores, the filtering could not be the same as the filtering used for full-length reads. Sequences were annotated with PyIR, a Python wrapper for IgBLAST v1.9, and V/J genes and CDR3 were assigned using IMGT germline references. Reads were filtered out if the reads had weak V/J assignments (E-value above 1e-6), no CDR3, stop codons, out-of-frame junctions, or ambiguous translated residues. A V3J clonotype was defined by an identical inferred V gene, J gene, and CDR3 amino acid sequence. To compute the percentage overlap between repertoires, the number of shared unique clonotypes was divided by the size of the smaller repertoire. Richness of each repertoire was evaluated using RTK rarefaction, the Chao1 estimator, and Recon v2.1 estimates of unobserved clonotypes. Generation probabilities for all TCRbeta clonotypes obtained by the gDNA method from four donors were computed using OLGA. Held by TCRdb, this immuneACCESS table contains in-frame sequences only and omits some clones. Under half of the omission traces to an unresolved V gene where checked; the cause of the rest is unknown. V, J and clone size are taken as reported in that table, and D and trimming were inferred from the DNA itself. For this sample the table gives roughly 500,000 clones, of which about 95% were detected only once. The ten largest clones add up to 0.055% to 0.075% of the sample.

The donors were healthy, HIV-negative adults who had no recently reported acute infections or vaccinations. Only Caucasian adults living in Nashville, Tennessee, USA were represented among the donors. CD4+ T cells were enriched by magnetic negative selection, after which naive cells were positively selected on CD45RA and the negative fraction was taken as the memory subset. Blood was obtained by leukapheresis, after which PBMCs were separated by Ficoll-Histopaque density gradient centrifugation and cryopreserved in liquid nitrogen vapor phase. Analytical flow cytometry was used to check the purity and quantity of each magnetically sorted T cell population. Genomic DNA was isolated from each sorted fraction and quantified by UV absorbance on a Nanodrop 2000c. Compared with germline, V lacks 5 bases and J lacks 1 base; bases without a gene match: 4. CDR1 and CDR2 (SGHTA, FQGNSA) derive from the germline V gene. The CDR3 has 15 amino acids, counting the end cysteine and phenylalanine. Of all the DNA, just the CDR3 is kept, 45 bases in frame from base 1.

The V gene is TRBV7-2 and the J gene is TRBJ2-3, and TRBD1 aligns with 9 junction nucleotides. Specimen: naive CD4+ T cells sorted from blood. In the paper's terms, the cell subset or site label means: CD45RA+ positively selected. This receptor was obtained from a young woman in good health. For the CDR3, the sequence is CASSARTGGTDTQYF. The nucleotide sequence is given as TGTGCCAGCAGCGCCCGGACAGGGGGCACAGATACGCAGTATTTT.